One sample yielded the 5 T cell receptor beta chains listed below, sequenced in a study of post-analysis software for immune sequencing data. Study conclusions and caveats: Elevated frequency relative to controls characterized four or five TRBV segments in patients, TRBV5-6, TRBV5-1 and TRBV20-1 among them.

Every TCR beta cDNA library bore unique molecular identifiers. TCRdb reanalysed the PCR reads using MiXCR and keeps one entry per CDR3 protein. The table lists under 900,000 distinct CDR3 sequences, roughly 50% of them singletons, with approximately 4.5% in the top ten. These receptors have no known antigen. The sequencing sample was made of blood. The source of these receptors is a girl aged 10 to 17 with multiple sclerosis.

The genes are TRBV7-8 and TRBJ2-1, with 10 bases fitting TRBD2. V lost 6 bases to trimming and J lost 6 bases; unmatched junction nucleotides: 8. CDR3 length: 15 residues. Germline CDR1 and CDR2: SGHVS and FQNEAQ. The CDR3 reads CASRRLAGVVNEQFF. The CDR3 DNA is TGTGCCAGCAGGCGCCTAGCGGGGGTAGTCAATGAGCAGTTCTTC.

The V call is TRBV2, the J call TRBJ2-3, with 10 bases lining up with TRBD1. The length of the CDR3 is 15 residues. CDR1 and CDR2 from the germline V gene are SNHLY and FYNNEI. After removal of 6 bases from V and 4 bases from J, the junction contained 7 bases not matched to a gene. The CDR3 bases are TGTGCCAGCAGCAGTTGGGACAGGGGAGCAGATACGCAGTATTTT. Translating gives CASSSWDRGADTQYF.

The rearrangement uses TRBV12-3 or TRBV12-4 and TRBJ2-7; 7 bases line up with TRBD1. The last part of the DNA fits TRBJ2-5 better; the J call may be wrong. The CDR3 totals 14 residues. CDR3: CASSRFRGLETQYF. The CDR3 bases are TGTGCCAGCAGCCGATTTAGGGGGCTGGAGACCCAGTACTTC.

This clonotype has more than one count but fewer than ten. The junction differs from germline at one of its ends, possibly a read error. The gene calls are TRBV25-1 and TRBJ2-7, with 9 bases that match TRBD1. Germline CDR1 is MGHDK and CDR2 is SYGVNS. The CDR3 is made up of 15 amino acids. The CDR3 DNA follows: TGTGCCGGCAGTGACGCGACAGGGGGATCCTACGAGCAGTACTTC. Translated: CAGSDATGGSYEQYF.

The chain uses TRBV5-5 and TRBJ1-5; 11 bases agree with TRBD1. Germline values: CDR1 SGHKS, CDR2 YYEKEE (reference sequence). V dropped 2 bases and J dropped 4; count of bases not matched to a gene: 2. The CDR3 loop spans 15 amino acids. The CDR3 bases are TGTGCCAGCAGCTTCGGGACAGGGGGAAATCAGCCCCAGCATTTT. It translates to CASSFGTGGNQPQHF.